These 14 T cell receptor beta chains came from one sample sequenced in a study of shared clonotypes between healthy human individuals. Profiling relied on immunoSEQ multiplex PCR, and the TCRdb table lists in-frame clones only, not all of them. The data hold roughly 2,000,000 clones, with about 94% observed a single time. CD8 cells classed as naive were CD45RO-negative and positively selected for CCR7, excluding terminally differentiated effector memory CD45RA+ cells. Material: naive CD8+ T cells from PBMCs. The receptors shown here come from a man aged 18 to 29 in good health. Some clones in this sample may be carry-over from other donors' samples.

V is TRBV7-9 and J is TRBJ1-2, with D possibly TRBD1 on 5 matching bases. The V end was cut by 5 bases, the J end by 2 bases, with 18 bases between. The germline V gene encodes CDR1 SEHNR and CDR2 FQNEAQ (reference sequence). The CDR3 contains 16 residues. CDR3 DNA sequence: TGTGCCAGCAGCCTTCCTATCAGGGTTAGCAACTATGGCTACACCTTC. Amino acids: CASSLPIRVSNYGYTF.

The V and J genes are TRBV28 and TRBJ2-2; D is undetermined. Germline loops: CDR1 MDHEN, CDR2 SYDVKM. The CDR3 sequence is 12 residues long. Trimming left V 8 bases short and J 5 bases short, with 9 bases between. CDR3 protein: CASVLPTGELFF. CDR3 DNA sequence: TGTGCCAGCGTCCTTCCAACCGGGGAGCTGTTTTTT.

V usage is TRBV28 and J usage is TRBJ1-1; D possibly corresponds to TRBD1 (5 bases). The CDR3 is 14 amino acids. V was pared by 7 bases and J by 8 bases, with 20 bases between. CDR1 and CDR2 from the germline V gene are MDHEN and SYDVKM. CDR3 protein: CASTQTGNGVEAFF. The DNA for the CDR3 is TGTGCCAGCACCCAAACAGGTAACGGGGTCGAAGCTTTCTTT.

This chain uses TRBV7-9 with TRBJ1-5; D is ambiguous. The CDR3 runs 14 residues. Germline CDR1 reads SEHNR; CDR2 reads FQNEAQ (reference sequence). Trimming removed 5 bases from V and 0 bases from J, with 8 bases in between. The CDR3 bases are TGTGCCAGCAGCGGAGAATTTAGCAATCAGCCCCAGCATTTT. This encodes CASSGEFSNQPQHF. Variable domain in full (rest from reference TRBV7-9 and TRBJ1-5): DTGVSQNPRHKITKRGQNVTFRCDPISEHNRLYWYRQTLGQGPEFLTYFQNEAQLEKSRLLSDRFSAERPKGSFSTLEIQRTEQGDSAMYLCASSGEFSNQPQHFGDGTRLSIL.

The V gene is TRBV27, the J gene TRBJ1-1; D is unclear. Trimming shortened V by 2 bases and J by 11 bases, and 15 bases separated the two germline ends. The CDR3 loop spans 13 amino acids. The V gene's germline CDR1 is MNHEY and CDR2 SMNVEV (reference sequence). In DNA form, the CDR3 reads TGTGCCAGCAGTTTAGGCCCCCACCTCGGGGCTTTCTTT. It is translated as CASSLGPHLGAFF.

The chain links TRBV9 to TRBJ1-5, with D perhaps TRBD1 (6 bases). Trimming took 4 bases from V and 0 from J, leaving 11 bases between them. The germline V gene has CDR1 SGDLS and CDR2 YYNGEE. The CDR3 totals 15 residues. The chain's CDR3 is CASSLGHGSNQPQHF. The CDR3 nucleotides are TGTGCCAGCAGCCTGGGACACGGTAGCAATCAGCCCCAGCATTTT.

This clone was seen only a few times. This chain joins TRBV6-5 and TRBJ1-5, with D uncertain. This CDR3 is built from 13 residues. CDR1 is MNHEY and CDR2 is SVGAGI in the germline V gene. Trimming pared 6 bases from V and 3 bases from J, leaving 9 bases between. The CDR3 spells CASSQRPNQPQHF. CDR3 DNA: TGTGCCAGCAGCCAGAGACCCAATCAGCCCCAGCATTTT.

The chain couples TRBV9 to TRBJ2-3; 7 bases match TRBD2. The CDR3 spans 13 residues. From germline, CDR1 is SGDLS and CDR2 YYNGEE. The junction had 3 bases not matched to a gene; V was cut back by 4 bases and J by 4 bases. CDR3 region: CASSPAGADTQYF. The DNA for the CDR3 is TGTGCCAGCAGCCCCGCGGGGGCAGATACGCAGTATTTT.

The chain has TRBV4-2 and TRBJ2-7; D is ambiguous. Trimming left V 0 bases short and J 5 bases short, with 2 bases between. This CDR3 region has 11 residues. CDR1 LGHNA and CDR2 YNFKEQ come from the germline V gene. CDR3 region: CASSQDDEQYF. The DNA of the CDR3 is TGTGCCAGCAGCCAAGATGACGAGCAGTACTTC.

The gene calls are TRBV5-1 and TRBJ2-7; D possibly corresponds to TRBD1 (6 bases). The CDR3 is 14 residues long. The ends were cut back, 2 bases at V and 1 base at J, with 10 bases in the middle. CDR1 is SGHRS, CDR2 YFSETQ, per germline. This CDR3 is CASSLPDSSYEQYF. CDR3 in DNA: TGCGCCAGCAGCTTACCGGACAGTTCCTACGAGCAGTACTTC.

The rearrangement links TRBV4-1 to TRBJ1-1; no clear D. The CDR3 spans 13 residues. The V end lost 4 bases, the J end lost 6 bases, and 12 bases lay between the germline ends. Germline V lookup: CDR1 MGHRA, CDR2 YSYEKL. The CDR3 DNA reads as TGCGCCAGCAGCCCCTTGAGGGCCGCTGAAGCTTTCTTT. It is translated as CASSPLRAAEAFF.

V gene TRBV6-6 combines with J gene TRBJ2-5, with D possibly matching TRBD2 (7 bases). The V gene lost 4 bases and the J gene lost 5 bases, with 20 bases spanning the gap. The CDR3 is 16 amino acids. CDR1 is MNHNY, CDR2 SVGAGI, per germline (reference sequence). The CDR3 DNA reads TGTGCCAGCAGTTGGGGAGGGGGAGGGATTGGGGAGACCCAGTACTTC. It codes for CASSWGGGGIGETQYF.

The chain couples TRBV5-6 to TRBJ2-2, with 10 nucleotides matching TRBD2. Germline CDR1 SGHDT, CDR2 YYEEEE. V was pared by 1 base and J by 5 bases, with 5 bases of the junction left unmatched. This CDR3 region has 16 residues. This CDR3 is CASSLSLAGGTGELFF. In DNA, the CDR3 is TGTGCCAGCAGCTTGTCGTTAGCGGGAGGAACCGGGGAGCTGTTTTTT.

CDR3 nucleotide sequence: TGTGCCAGCAGTCCCCGGGGGGGGGAAGCTTTCTTT. Translating it yields CASSPRGGEAFF. The chain joins TRBV6-1 to TRBJ1-1, with D perhaps TRBD1 (5 bases). CDR1 is MNHNS, CDR2 SASEGT, per germline. The CDR3 is 12 amino acids. V was clipped by 5 bases and J by 8 bases, with 12 bases between them.